Sequencing of this T cell receptor beta chain was carried out in a study of Ad26.COV2.S vaccination and SARS-CoV-2 variants. Overall study: Of the COV1001 trial arms, the Ad26.COV2.S arm included the donor. Ad26.COV2.S, an intramuscular injection, was given once or twice 56 days apart.

The V segment lost 3 bases and the J segment 4 bases; nucleotides outside the gene matches: 7. CDR3 length: 15 amino acids. In germline, CDR1 is KGHSH, CDR2 LQKENI. The treatment here: about 20 received Ad26.COV2.S at low or high dose, single or two shots; 5 received placebo; per-sample allocation not given. Sampling was done on day 63 after the first vaccine or placebo injection. An adult donor aged 18-55 years was enrolled in Boston. An Ad26 vector that expressed Wuhan-strain SARS-CoV-2 spike constituted the vaccine. The method was immunoSEQ multiplex PCR; TCRdb's version includes in-frame clones alone and lacks a portion of them. The repertoire holds about 680,000 clones, with 89% as singletons.

The V and J genes are TRBV18 and TRBJ2-7; the match to TRBD1 covers 9 bases. The specimen was peripheral blood, collected in a trial of Ad26.COV2.S vaccine versus placebo. This clonotype was sampled from a person aged 18 to 59 who received the Ad26.COV2.S COVID-19 vaccine or a placebo. The chain's CDR3 is CASSPNRGLEYEQYF. For the CDR3, the DNA is TGTGCCAGCTCACCGAACAGGGGGCTTGAGTACGAGCAGTACTTC.